This T cell receptor (beta chain) was captured by sequencing in a study of T cells in Graves' hyperthyroidism and ophthalmopathy. Study-wide results and caveats: Blood held most thyroid clonotypes expanded above 0.001 frequency.

Newly diagnosed hyperthyroidism, duration under 2 months, in patients aged 18 to 65. The V end lost 7 bases, the J end lost 3 bases, and 13 bases lay between the germline ends. Germline V gene data show CDR1 as MNHNS and CDR2 as SASEGT. The CDR3 extends over 14 amino acids. Amplified TCR beta CDR3 regions came from RNA transcripts. Carried out on the TCR CDR3, a first-round RT-PCR used the HTBI primer set. TCRdb independently ran MiXCR on the multiplex PCR reads; one entry per CDR3 protein. In the table there are some 800,000 distinct CDR3 sequences, around 38% of which are singletons. Comment on this clonotype: Its antigen is currently unknown.

The gene calls are TRBV6-1 and TRBJ1-5, with D unresolved. Source material: blood. The TCR sequence derives from a man aged 18-30 years with Graves' hyperthyroidism. CDR3 coding DNA: TGTGCCAGCAACCAGGTACAACACAATCAGCCCCAGCATTTT. As protein: CASNQVQHNQPQHF.